This T cell receptor beta chain stems from a study of cytomegalovirus exposure and HLA in healthy donors. Whole-study results and caveats: A later analysis found that most CMV-associated TCR beta chains appeared HLA-restricted.

PCR involved 60 Vbeta and 13 Jbeta primers. The method was immunoSEQ multiplex PCR; TCRdb's version includes in-frame clones alone and lacks a portion of them. The repertoire holds roughly 120,000 clones, with about 80% as singletons. The CDR3 loop spans 14 amino acids. The V gene lost 7 bases and the J gene lost 2 bases, with 13 bases spanning the gap. The germline gives CDR1 LNHDA, CDR2 SQIVND (reference sequence). This clone was found a few times. Its antigen is unidentified. J is TRBJ2-3 and V is TRBV19; a weak D match, TRBD1 (6 bases). Sequenced input: PBMCs. The TCR sequence derives from a man aged 25-45 years in good health and CMV-seropositive. The CDR3 region is CASNLRTDTDTQYF. Here the CDR3 DNA reads TGTGCCAGTAACCTCCGGACAGACACAGATACGCAGTATTTT.